This is a list of T cell receptor beta chains from one sample in a study of early T cells in non-severe SARS-CoV-2 infection. Each CDR3 protein gets one entry after TCRdb re-called the 5' RACE reads with MiXCR. The profile shows about 31,000 distinct CDR3 sequences, under 7% of them singletons. Sequencing used whole blood. The receptors derive from an adult who was a healthcare worker with PCR-confirmed SARS-CoV-2 infection or an uninfected control (not recorded which). Both conserved end residues are part of each CDR3. The D gene is left open where the match is weak. The size of a clone is reported for some rows only, either as once, few or many, or as a class for expanded clones.

j_call | d_call | v_call | clone_size | cdr3_nt | cdr3_aa
TRBJ2-1 | TRBD2 | TRBV12-3/TRBV12-4 | few | TGTGCCAGCAGTCCGAGGACTAGCGGGATCCTCTATGAGCAGTTCTTC | CASSPRTSGILYEQFF
TRBJ2-2 | . | TRBV29-1 | many | TGCAGCGTTGAAGATCGTAAGCTGGGCTCGAACACCGGGGAGCTGTTTTTT | CSVEDRKLGSNTGELFF
TRBJ2-5 | . | TRBV5-1 | many | TGCGCCAGCAGCCCCCCGGGCGAGACCCAGTACTTC | CASSPPGETQYF
TRBJ2-2 | TRBD1 | TRBV2 | many | TGTGCCAGCTCATCATACAGGGGTGACACCGGGGAGCTGTTTTTT | CASSSYRGDTGELFF
TRBJ1-4 | TRBD1 | TRBV15 | . | TGTGCCACCAGCAGCGATTCAGGGGGCTTAGATGAAAAACTGTTTTTT | CATSSDSGGLDEKLFF
TRBJ2-7 | . | TRBV7-8 | many | TGTGCCAGCAGCTTAGCGGCTATCCAGGGCGCCTCTTCCTACGAGCAGTACTTC | CASSLAAIQGASSYEQYF
TRBJ2-4 | . | TRBV3-1 | many | TGTGCCAGCAGTAAAACTGGGCGGGTGAATCAGAACATTCAGTACTTC | CASSKTGRVNQNIQYF
TRBJ2-2 | . | TRBV24-1 | . | TGTGCCACCAGTGATTCCGCGGGGCGGGTGAGCACCGGGGAGCTGTTTTTT | CATSDSAGRVSTGELFF
TRBJ1-5 | . | TRBV3-1 | many | TGTGCCAGCAGCCATTCCCCCTTCGGCAGGGCGGGTCAGCCCCAGCATTTT | CASSHSPFGRAGQPQHF
TRBJ2-5 | TRBD2 | TRBV7-8 | many | TGTGCCAGCAGCTCGGTCCCGGGACTAGCGGGAGTAGAGACCCAGTACTTC | CASSSVPGLAGVETQYF
TRBJ1-2 | . | TRBV11-2 | . | TGTGCCAGCAGCTTTTCAGGGGCTAACTATGGCTACACCTTC | CASSFSGANYGYTF
TRBJ2-7 | TRBD1 | TRBV5-4 | few | TGTGCCAGCAGTTCCGGGACAGGAGGGGCCCCTTACGAGCAGTACTTC | CASSSGTGGAPYEQYF
TRBJ1-1 | . | TRBV20-1 | many | TGCAGTGCTAGAGAAATACGGAGGGGCACTGAAGCTTTCTTT | CSAREIRRGTEAFF
TRBJ2-3 | . | TRBV11-2 | many | TGTGCCAGCACCCTGGGACAAGGGGAAGATACGCAGTATTTT | CASTLGQGEDTQYF
TRBJ2-1 | . | TRBV24-1 | . | TGTGCCACCAGTGAGTCACGGCTTTTTGGGTACAATGAGCAGTTCTTC | CATSESRLFGYNEQFF
TRBJ1-6 | . | TRBV7-2 | few | TGTGCCAGCAGCTTAGAAACCTTTTCACCCCTCCACTTT | CASSLETFSPLHF
TRBJ1-2 | TRBD1 | TRBV2 | many | TGTGCCAGCGTTGGGGATTCGACAGGGAATGGCTACACCTTC | CASVGDSTGNGYTF
TRBJ1-1 | . | TRBV7-3 | many | TGTGCCAGCAGCTTAAACGGCCCGAACACTGAAGCTTTCTTT | CASSLNGPNTEAFF
TRBJ1-1 | TRBD1 | TRBV12-3/TRBV12-4 | many | TGTGCCAGCAGTCTGGACAGGATGAACACTGAAGCTTTCTTT | CASSLDRMNTEAFF
TRBJ1-6 | TRBD1 | TRBV20-1 | few | TGCAGTGCTAGAGATCTTCGACAGGGGGCGCAAGGTTCACCCCTCCACTTT | CSARDLRQGAQGSPLHF